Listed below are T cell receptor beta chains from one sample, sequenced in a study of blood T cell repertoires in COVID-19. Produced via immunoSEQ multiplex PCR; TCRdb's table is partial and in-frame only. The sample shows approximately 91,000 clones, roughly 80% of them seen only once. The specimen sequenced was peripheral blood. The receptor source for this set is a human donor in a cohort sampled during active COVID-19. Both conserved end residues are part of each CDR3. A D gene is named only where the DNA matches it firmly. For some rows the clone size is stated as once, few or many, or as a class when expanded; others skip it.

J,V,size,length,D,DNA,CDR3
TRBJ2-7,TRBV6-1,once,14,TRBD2,TGTGCCAGCAGTGATGCGGGGGGCTTCTACGAGCAGTACTTC,CASSDAGGFYEQYF
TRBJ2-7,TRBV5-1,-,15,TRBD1,TGCGCCAGCAGCTTGGTGGCAGGGGGCCTCGACGAGCAGTACTTC,CASSLVAGGLDEQYF
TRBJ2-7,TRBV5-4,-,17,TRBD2,TGTGCCAGCAGCTTGGGGAGTAGCGGGAGCCCCACCAACGAGCAGTACTTC,CASSLGSSGSPTNEQYF
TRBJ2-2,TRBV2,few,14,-,TGTGCCAGCAAAAGGACAGAGAACACCGGGGAGCTGTTTTTT,CASKRTENTGELFF
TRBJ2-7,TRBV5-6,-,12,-,TGTGCCAGCAGCCCTCAGGGTTACGAGCAGTACTTC,CASSPQGYEQYF
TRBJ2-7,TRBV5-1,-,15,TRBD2,TGCGCCAGCAGCTTAAGCGGGGCCGGCTCCTACGAGCAGTACTTC,CASSLSGAGSYEQYF
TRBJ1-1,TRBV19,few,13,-,TGTGCCAGTAGAAGGGGCCCGAACACTGAAGCTTTCTTT,CASRRGPNTEAFF
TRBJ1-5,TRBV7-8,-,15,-,TGTGCCAGCAGCTTGGACAGTTATAGCAATCAGCCCCAGCATTTT,CASSLDSYSNQPQHF
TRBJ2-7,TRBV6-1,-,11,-,TGTGCCAGCAGTGACAGGGGTGAGCAGTACTTC,CASSDRGEQYF
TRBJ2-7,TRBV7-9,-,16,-,TGTGCCAGCCGACTCGCCACACTAGCATCCGGGTACGAGCAGTACTTC,CASRLATLASGYEQYF
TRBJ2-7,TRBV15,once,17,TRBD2,TGTGCCACCAGCAGAACCCTCAGCGGGGTCAGCTCCTACGAGCAGTACTTC,CATSRTLSGVSSYEQYF
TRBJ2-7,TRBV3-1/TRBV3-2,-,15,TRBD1,TGTGCCAGCAGCCAACCGGGACAGGGGGCGAGGGAGCAGTACTTC,CASSQPGQGAREQYF
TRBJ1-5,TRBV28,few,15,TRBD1,TGTGCCAGCAGGCTGCAGGGGGCCTTAAATCAGCCCCAGCATTTT,CASRLQGALNQPQHF
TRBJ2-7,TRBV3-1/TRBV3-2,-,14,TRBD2,TGTGCCAGCAATCGAGGACTAGCGGGAAACGAGCAGTACTTC,CASNRGLAGNEQYF
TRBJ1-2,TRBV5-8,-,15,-,TGTGCCAGCAGCTTGGGGGGCCGCGCACCCTATGGCTACACCTTC,CASSLGGRAPYGYTF
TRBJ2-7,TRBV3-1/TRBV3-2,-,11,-,TGTGCCAGCAGCTCAGGTCACGAGCAGTACTTC,CASSSGHEQYF
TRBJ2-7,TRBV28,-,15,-,TGTGCCAGCAGTTTATCAGGCAGCCCCTCCTACGAGCAGTACTTC,CASSLSGSPSYEQYF
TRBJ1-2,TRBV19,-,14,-,TGTGCCACCTTGGAGCGGCAGTCTAACTATGGCTACACCTTC,CATLERQSNYGYTF
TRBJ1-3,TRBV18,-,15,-,TGTGCCAGCTCCCCGGACAGTTTCTCTGGAAACACCATATATTTT,CASSPDSFSGNTIYF
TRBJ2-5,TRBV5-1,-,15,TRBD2,TGCGCCAGCAGTCCACTTGCGGGAGTCGACAAGACCCAGTACTTC,CASSPLAGVDKTQYF
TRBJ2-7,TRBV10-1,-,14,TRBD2,TGCGCCAGCAGTGAGGTGGCTAGCGGGAACGAGCAGTACTTC,CASSEVASGNEQYF
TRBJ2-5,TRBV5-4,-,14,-,TGTGCCAGCAGCTTGGCCGGGACAACAGAGACCCAGTACTTC,CASSLAGTTETQYF
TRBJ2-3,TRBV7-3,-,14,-,TGTGCCAGCAGCCCCGACAGTGGGGCAGATACGCAGTATTTT,CASSPDSGADTQYF
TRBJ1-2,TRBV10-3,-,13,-,TGTGCCATCAGGAACGGAGCTAACTATGGCTACACCTTC,CAIRNGANYGYTF
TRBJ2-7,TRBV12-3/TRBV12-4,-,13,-,TGTGCCAGCAGTTTGGCAGGGCAGAATGAGCAGTACTTC,CASSLAGQNEQYF
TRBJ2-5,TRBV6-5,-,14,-,TGTGCCAGCAGTTTTTCCTTAGGGACCGGGAGCCAGTACTTC,CASSFSLGTGSQYF
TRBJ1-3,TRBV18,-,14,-,TGTGCCAGCTCACAACAGGGTCCCTTCGACACCATATATTTT,CASSQQGPFDTIYF
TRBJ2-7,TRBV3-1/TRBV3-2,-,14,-,TGTGCCAGCAGCCAAGATTTCCGGTCGGGCGAGCAGTACTTC,CASSQDFRSGEQYF
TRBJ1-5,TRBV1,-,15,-,TGCACCAGCAGCCAGGGAGGACAGGGGGGGCAGCCCCAGCATTTT,CTSSQGGQGGQPQHF
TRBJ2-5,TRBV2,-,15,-,TGTGCCAGCAGGGTCGTTGGGAGCGGACAAGAGACCCAGTACTTC,CASRVVGSGQETQYF
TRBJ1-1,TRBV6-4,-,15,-,TGTGCCAGCAGTTCCTTCGGGGGGGCGAACACTGAAGCTTTCTTT,CASSSFGGANTEAFF
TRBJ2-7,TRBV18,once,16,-,TGTGCCAGCTCACCCACTTTTACAGGGAGAAAGTACGAGCAGTACTTC,CASSPTFTGRKYEQYF
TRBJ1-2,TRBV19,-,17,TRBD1,TGTGCCAGTAGTATTTCGGACAGGGGCCGCCAGGCCTATGGCTACACCTTC,CASSISDRGRQAYGYTF
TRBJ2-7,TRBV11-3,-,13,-,TGTGCCAGCAGCTTAGCCGGGAGAAACGAGCAGTACTTC,CASSLAGRNEQYF
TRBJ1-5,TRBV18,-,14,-,TGTGCCAGCTCACCGGGAGGGGGTTTTCAGCCCCAGCATTTT,CASSPGGGFQPQHF
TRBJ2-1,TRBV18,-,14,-,TGTGCCAGCTCACCACGGGCTAGCGCCAATGAGCAGTTCTTC,CASSPRASANEQFF
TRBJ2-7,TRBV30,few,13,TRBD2,TGTGCCTGGAGCAGCGGGGCCAGTTACGAGCAGTACTTC,CAWSSGASYEQYF
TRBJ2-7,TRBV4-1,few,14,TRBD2,TGCGCCAGCAGCCAAGGGGAGGGCCATTACGAGCAGTACTTC,CASSQGEGHYEQYF
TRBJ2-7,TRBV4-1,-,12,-,TGCGCCAGCAGCTCGAGCTCCTACGAGCAGTACTTC,CASSSSSYEQYF
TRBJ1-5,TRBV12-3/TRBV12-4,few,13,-,TGTGCCAGCAGTTTGGACAGTAATCAGCCCCAGCATTTT,CASSLDSNQPQHF
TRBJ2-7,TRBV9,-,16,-,TGTGCCAGCAGCGTAGGGGGCGGGGCTCCGGTTTACGAGCAGTACTTC,CASSVGGGAPVYEQYF